The rows below give T cell receptor beta chains drawn from one sample of a study of CD8+ T cells in alopecia areata. TCRdb's table, derived via immunoSEQ multiplex PCR, lists solely in-frame clones and lacks some. The repertoire includes 110,000 to 150,000 clones, about 59% of them detected once, and approximately 15% sits in the top ten. The material was CD8+ T cells sorted from blood, obtained at week 4, from a patient treated with tofacitinib. The receptors originated from a human donor with alopecia areata. Both conserved end residues are part of each CDR3. The D gene is left open where the match is weak. Part of the rows lack a size; the others show once, few, many or a class for expanded clones.

D gene: NA
clone size: few
J gene: TRBJ2-5
V gene: TRBV11-2
CDR3 DNA: TGTGCCAGCAGCCACGGGTCACTACAAGAGACCCAGTACTTC
CDR3 protein: CASSHGSLQETQYF

D gene: NA
clone size: NA
J gene: TRBJ1-5
V gene: TRBV4-1
CDR3 DNA: TGCGCCAGCAGCCAAGATCGTCGAGTCGGGGCGGCCCAGCATTTT
CDR3 protein: CASSQDRRVGAAQHF

D gene: NA
clone size: NA
J gene: TRBJ2-5
V gene: TRBV2
CDR3 DNA: TGTGCCAGCAGTGAAACAGCCCGAAGTTTGACCCAGTACTTC
CDR3 protein: CASSETARSLTQYF

D gene: NA
clone size: NA
J gene: TRBJ1-6
V gene: TRBV30
CDR3 DNA: TGTGCCTGGAGTGGCGGGCATTGGGGTTCACCCCTCCACTTT
CDR3 protein: CAWSGGHWGSPLHF

D gene: NA
clone size: NA
J gene: TRBJ2-7
V gene: TRBV15
CDR3 DNA: TGTGCCACCAGCAGAGATCCGCCGGACAGCTACGAGCAGTACTTC
CDR3 protein: CATSRDPPDSYEQYF

D gene: NA
clone size: few
J gene: TRBJ2-7
V gene: TRBV4-3
CDR3 DNA: TGCGCCAGCAGCCTAACGAGGGGGTCCTCCTACGAGCAGTACTTC
CDR3 protein: CASSLTRGSSYEQYF

D gene: NA
clone size: few
J gene: TRBJ1-1
V gene: TRBV27
CDR3 DNA: TGTGCCAGCAGTTTATCCCCCGGGACACCGAACACTGAAGCTTTCTTT
CDR3 protein: CASSLSPGTPNTEAFF

D gene: NA
clone size: NA
J gene: TRBJ2-7
V gene: TRBV13
CDR3 DNA: TGTGCCAGCAGCTCCGCTGCGGGCTACGAGCAGTACTTC
CDR3 protein: CASSSAAGYEQYF

D gene: NA
clone size: NA
J gene: TRBJ1-3
V gene: TRBV25-1
CDR3 DNA: TGTGCCAGCACCAGAACCAGATATGGAAACACCATATATTTT
CDR3 protein: CASTRTRYGNTIYF

D gene: NA
clone size: few
J gene: TRBJ1-5
V gene: TRBV9
CDR3 DNA: TGTGCCAGCAGCCTTTGGGACGGTGATCAGCCCCAGCATTTT
CDR3 protein: CASSLWDGDQPQHF

D gene: NA
clone size: NA
J gene: TRBJ2-3
V gene: TRBV7-9
CDR3 DNA: TGTGCCAGCAGCCTCGTAGGCACAGATACGCAGTATTTT
CDR3 protein: CASSLVGTDTQYF

D gene: NA
clone size: NA
J gene: TRBJ1-2
V gene: TRBV19
CDR3 DNA: TGTGCCAGTAGTTTATTATTCGATCGAAGAGATGGCTACACCTTC
CDR3 protein: CASSLLFDRRDGYTF

D gene: NA
clone size: NA
J gene: TRBJ2-1
V gene: TRBV5-6
CDR3 DNA: TGTGCCAGCAGCTTGAGCTCCTACAATGAGCAGTTCTTC
CDR3 protein: CASSLSSYNEQFF

D gene: NA
clone size: NA
J gene: TRBJ1-6
V gene: TRBV19
CDR3 DNA: TGTGCCAGTAGTATAGCTGCACCGACGAACGGCAATTCACCCCTCCACTTT
CDR3 protein: CASSIAAPTNGNSPLHF

D gene: TRBD2
clone size: NA
J gene: TRBJ2-7
V gene: TRBV29-1
CDR3 DNA: TGCAGCGTGGAGGGGCTAGCGGGGGCCACCTACGAGCAGTACTTC
CDR3 protein: CSVEGLAGATYEQYF

D gene: NA
clone size: NA
J gene: TRBJ2-7
V gene: TRBV30
CDR3 DNA: TGTGCCTGGGCCGGACAGATCGCCTACGAGCAGTACTTC
CDR3 protein: CAWAGQIAYEQYF

D gene: TRBD1
clone size: few
J gene: TRBJ2-2
V gene: TRBV29-1
CDR3 DNA: TGCAGCGTTGAAGTTGCAGGGGGCCACGGGGAGCTGTTTTTT
CDR3 protein: CSVEVAGGHGELFF

D gene: NA
clone size: NA
J gene: TRBJ2-3
V gene: TRBV4-1
CDR3 DNA: TGCGCCAGCAGCGGGGTTTCGACTAGCACAGATACGCAGTATTTT
CDR3 protein: CASSGVSTSTDTQYF

D gene: NA
clone size: few
J gene: TRBJ2-4
V gene: TRBV7-8
CDR3 DNA: TGTGCCAGCAGCCCGATCTCGGGGTGGAGGGGAAAAAACATTCAGTACTTC
CDR3 protein: CASSPISGWRGKNIQYF

D gene: TRBD2
clone size: NA
J gene: TRBJ2-3
V gene: TRBV2
CDR3 DNA: TGTGCCAGCAGTGAGCAGCGGGGGGGCGCAGATACGCAGTATTTT
CDR3 protein: CASSEQRGGADTQYF

D gene: NA
clone size: few
J gene: TRBJ2-7
V gene: TRBV5-4
CDR3 DNA: TGTGCCAGCAGCTTACAGGGCTACGAGCAGTACTTC
CDR3 protein: CASSLQGYEQYF

D gene: NA
clone size: NA
J gene: TRBJ2-7
V gene: TRBV5-4
CDR3 DNA: TGTGCCAGCAGCTTGGGTCAGTCCTACGAGCAGTACTTC
CDR3 protein: CASSLGQSYEQYF

D gene: TRBD1
clone size: NA
J gene: TRBJ1-2
V gene: TRBV7-9
CDR3 DNA: TGTGCCAGCAGCACAACCCCGGGACAGGGCCTCTTC
CDR3 protein: CASSTTPGQGLF

D gene: TRBD1
clone size: few
J gene: TRBJ1-2
V gene: TRBV19
CDR3 DNA: TGTGCCAGTAGGAGGGACAGGACTCGCGGCTACACCTTC
CDR3 protein: CASRRDRTRGYTF

D gene: NA
clone size: NA
J gene: TRBJ2-3
V gene: TRBV11-2
CDR3 DNA: TGTGCCAGCAGTCTCAGGGACCGGGGTTTAGATACGCAGTATTTT
CDR3 protein: CASSLRDRGLDTQYF

D gene: NA
clone size: NA
J gene: TRBJ2-7
V gene: TRBV25-1
CDR3 DNA: NA
CDR3 protein: CASSILGEQYF

D gene: NA
clone size: NA
J gene: TRBJ1-1
V gene: TRBV5-1
CDR3 DNA: TGCGCCAGCAGCTTGGAGGGCGGGAACACTGAAGCTTTCTTT
CDR3 protein: CASSLEGGNTEAFF

D gene: TRBD1
clone size: NA
J gene: TRBJ2-5
V gene: TRBV9
CDR3 DNA: TGTGCCAGCAGCGTAGAGGGACAGTACCAAGAGACCCAGTACTTC
CDR3 protein: CASSVEGQYQETQYF

D gene: TRBD2
clone size: few
J gene: TRBJ2-1
V gene: TRBV7-2
CDR3 DNA: TGTGCCAGCAGCTCCCCATCTAGCGGGGGGAACTCCTACAATGAGCAGTTCTTC
CDR3 protein: CASSSPSSGGNSYNEQFF

D gene: NA
clone size: few
J gene: TRBJ2-7
V gene: TRBV10-3
CDR3 DNA: TGTGCCATCGGGCCGGACGGAACCTACGAGCAGTACTTC
CDR3 protein: CAIGPDGTYEQYF

D gene: NA
clone size: NA
J gene: TRBJ2-3
V gene: TRBV13
CDR3 DNA: TGTGCCAGCAGCACTAGCAACCACGAGAACACAGATACGCAGTATTTT
CDR3 protein: CASSTSNHENTDTQYF

D gene: TRBD1
clone size: NA
J gene: TRBJ2-7
V gene: TRBV5-6
CDR3 DNA: TGTGCCAGCAGCCCCGACAGGGACCCTTACGAGCAGTACTTC
CDR3 protein: CASSPDRDPYEQYF

D gene: TRBD1
clone size: few
J gene: TRBJ1-6
V gene: TRBV7-2
CDR3 DNA: TGTGCCAGCAGGTGGGACAGGGCCTATAATTCACCCCTCCACTTT
CDR3 protein: CASRWDRAYNSPLHF

D gene: NA
clone size: NA
J gene: TRBJ2-2
V gene: TRBV10-3
CDR3 DNA: TGTGCCATCAGTGAGTCCGCCTTCGAGACCGGGGAGCTGTTTTTT
CDR3 protein: CAISESAFETGELFF

D gene: NA
clone size: few
J gene: TRBJ1-1
V gene: TRBV30
CDR3 DNA: TGTGCCTGGCAACAGCTCAACACTGAAGCTTTCTTT
CDR3 protein: CAWQQLNTEAFF

D gene: TRBD1
clone size: NA
J gene: TRBJ1-1
V gene: TRBV7-3
CDR3 DNA: TGTGCCAGCAGCCCTACACAGGGGGCGGGACCTGAAGCTTTCTTT
CDR3 protein: CASSPTQGAGPEAFF

D gene: TRBD1
clone size: NA
J gene: TRBJ2-7
V gene: TRBV4-3
CDR3 DNA: TGCGCCAGCAGCGAGGCCAACAGGGGGAGCGAGCAGTACTTC
CDR3 protein: CASSEANRGSEQYF

D gene: NA
clone size: NA
J gene: TRBJ1-1
V gene: TRBV30
CDR3 DNA: TGTGCCTGGAGTAATATTATTCTGGACAGACTCCCGAACACTGAAGCTTTCTTT
CDR3 protein: CAWSNIILDRLPNTEAFF

D gene: NA
clone size: NA
J gene: TRBJ2-6
V gene: TRBV29-1
CDR3 DNA: TGCAGCGCAATACGGATGATCGCTGGGGCCAACGTCCTGACTTTC
CDR3 protein: CSAIRMIAGANVLTF

D gene: NA
clone size: few
J gene: TRBJ1-1
V gene: TRBV4-1
CDR3 DNA: TGCGCCAGCAGCCAATTTAATCAGGGGAAAACTGAAGCTTTCTTT
CDR3 protein: CASSQFNQGKTEAFF

D gene: TRBD2
clone size: NA
J gene: TRBJ2-7
V gene: TRBV9
CDR3 DNA: TGTGCCAGCAGCGTAAGCGGGGCGTCCTACGAGCAGTACTTC
CDR3 protein: CASSVSGASYEQYF